The clone carrying this T cell receptor (beta chain) was seen a single time. There are 18 residues in the CDR3. The V and J ends lost 0 bases and 0 bases, in that order; junction bases with no gene match: 10. Germline-derived CDR1 and CDR2 are DFQATT and SNEGSKA (reference sequence). This entry is derived from a study of T cells in Graves' hyperthyroidism and ophthalmopathy. It was considered stable Graves' hyperthyroidism when ophthalmopathy did not progress within 18 months. Patients were aged 18 to 65, had disease duration under 2 months, and had newly diagnosed hyperthyroidism. Lactation, pregnancy, other autoimmune disease or uncontrolled infection led to exclusion of patients. TCR beta CDR3 region amplification was performed from RNA transcripts. HTBI primers were the set used in a first-round RT-PCR of the TCR CDR3. TCRdb ran MiXCR on the multiplex PCR reads and lists one entry per CDR3 protein. The repertoire has about 340,000 distinct CDR3 sequences, 21% of them found once; the top ten carry around half.

Sequenced sample: blood. The chain carries TRBV20-1 and TRBJ1-3, with 8 bases fitting TRBD1. The sequence derives from a woman aged 45-59 years with Graves' hyperthyroidism. CDR3 DNA sequence: TGCAGTGCTAGAGATCGAAAGAGGACAGGGTACTCTGGAAACACCATATATTTT. Protein: CSARDRKRTGYSGNTIYF.